Listed below are T cell receptor beta chains from one sample, sequenced in a study of a mutant IDH1 vaccine in newly diagnosed glioma. For these receptors, no antigen is known. Generated by immunoSEQ multiplex PCR, the TCRdb table keeps only in-frame clones and is missing some. The sample holds tens of thousands of clones, 75% to 90% seen once. Sequenced here: PBMCs, sampled from a glioma patient whose treatment included an IDH1 peptide vaccine. Receptors originate from a middle-aged man with glioma. Each CDR3 is given with its conserved first and last residue. The order of the fields is D gene, J gene, clone size, V gene, CDR3 DNA, CDR3 protein. A D gene is named only where the DNA matches it firmly. A clone size is listed for some rows: how often the clone was seen (once, few, many), or a class if it is expanded.

>-|TRBJ1-4|-|TRBV4-1
TGCGCCAGCAGCCAATACTACGCAACTAATGAAAAACTGTTTTTT
CASSQYYATNEKLFF
>-|TRBJ2-2|once|TRBV19
TGTGCCAGTAGCTACAGATTGAAAACCGGGGAGCTGTTTTTT
CASSYRLKTGELFF
>-|TRBJ2-3|-|TRBV9
TGTGCCAGCAGCGGGGGAACAGATACGCAGTATTTT
CASSGGTDTQYF
>TRBD1|TRBJ1-4|-|TRBV29-1
TGCAGCGTTGAAGGCGGACAGGGGGCAGGTGAAAAACTGTTTTTT
CSVEGGQGAGEKLFF
>-|TRBJ2-7|-|TRBV7-9
TGTGCCAGCAGCTTAGCGGGAGCCTTCTACGAGCAGTACTTC
CASSLAGAFYEQYF
>-|TRBJ1-3|-|TRBV4-2
TGTGCCATCCACAGCTCTGGAAACACCATATATTTT
CAIHSSGNTIYF
>-|TRBJ2-5|-|TRBV28
TGTGCCAGCAGCCGCTATAGCGGTATCCGGACCCAGTACTTC
CASSRYSGIRTQYF
>-|TRBJ2-7|few|TRBV28
TGTGCCAGCAGTAGGACCGGGGCGAGAACAAACGAGCAGTACTTC
CASSRTGARTNEQYF
>-|TRBJ2-3|-|TRBV19
TGTGCCAGTAGTATCTGGAGCAGGGGTGGGGTAACTAGCACAGATACGCAGTATTTT
CASSIWSRGGVTSTDTQYF
>-|TRBJ2-3|-|TRBV30
TGTGCCTGGAGTGTACAACGAGATACGCAGTATTTT
CAWSVQRDTQYF
>TRBD2|TRBJ2-3|once|TRBV10-2
TGCGCCAGCAGTGCTTTATATAGCGGGGGAACAGATACGCAGTATTTT
CASSALYSGGTDTQYF
>TRBD1|TRBJ2-7|-|TRBV5-1
TGCGCCAGCAGCGGAAGGGACAGGGTCCCCTACGAGCAGTACTTC
CASSGRDRVPYEQYF
>-|TRBJ1-2|once|TRBV4-2
TGTGCCAGCAGCCAAGGATCCGTTTATGGGCATGGCTACACCTTC
CASSQGSVYGHGYTF
>-|TRBJ1-5|-|TRBV19
TGTGCCAGTAGTAAAAGCGCTTATCAGCCCCAGCATTTT
CASSKSAYQPQHF
>TRBD2|TRBJ2-1|-|TRBV9
TGTGCCAGCAGCGTACTAGCGGGAGTAAATGAGCAGTTCTTC
CASSVLAGVNEQFF
>TRBD2|TRBJ2-3|-|TRBV28
TGTGCCAGCAGTTTTCTAGCGGGGGGCCGCACAGATACGCAGTATTTT
CASSFLAGGRTDTQYF
>-|TRBJ1-2|-|TRBV29-1
TGCAGCGTTGAAGATTTAGACAGTCTATATGGCTACACCTTC
CSVEDLDSLYGYTF
>TRBD1|TRBJ2-5|-|TRBV11-3
TGTGCCAGCAGCTCAACCGGGACAGGGGCCCAAGAGACCCAGTACTTC
CASSSTGTGAQETQYF
>TRBD1|TRBJ2-2|-|TRBV25-1
TGTGCCAGCTCCGGGACAGGGACCTCCACCGGGGAGCTGTTTTTT
CASSGTGTSTGELFF
>-|TRBJ2-1|-|TRBV27
TGTGCCAGCACCCACCTAGGCGGAGGTGGGAATGAGCAGTTCTTC
CASTHLGGGGNEQFF
>-|TRBJ2-3|once|TRBV27
TGTGCCAGCAGTTTATTAGGGGACTGGGTAGATACGCAGTATTTT
CASSLLGDWVDTQYF
>TRBD2|TRBJ2-7|few|TRBV28
TGTGCCAGCAGCGTAGCGGGAGTGGGCGACGAGCAGTACTTC
CASSVAGVGDEQYF
>-|TRBJ2-2|-|TRBV11-2
TGTGCCAGCAGCCCCCGCTTGGGGGACACCGGGGAGCTGTTTTTT
CASSPRLGDTGELFF
>TRBD1|TRBJ1-6|-|TRBV5-6
TGTGCCAGCAGAATGACAGGGAACATAGGCTATAATTCACCCCTCCACTTT
CASRMTGNIGYNSPLHF
>-|TRBJ1-1|-|TRBV2
TGTGCCAGCAGGTTCTCTGGGGCCACTGAAGCTTTCTTT
CASRFSGATEAFF
>-|TRBJ2-7|-|TRBV28
TGTGCCAGCAGGGGGGACCGCTTCTACGAGCAGTACTTC
CASRGDRFYEQYF
>TRBD1|TRBJ1-1|-|TRBV30
TGTGCCTCCCCTGCCTACAGGGGTGGCGGCACTGAAGCTTTCTTT
CASPAYRGGGTEAFF
>TRBD1|TRBJ1-2|-|TRBV19
TGTGCCAGTAGTACCTCCCTGACAGGGGGCTATGGCTACACCTTC
CASSTSLTGGYGYTF
>-|TRBJ2-1|-|TRBV5-1
TGCGCCAGCAGCTTGGATGTCGGGGTGGGCAATGAGCAGTTCTTC
CASSLDVGVGNEQFF